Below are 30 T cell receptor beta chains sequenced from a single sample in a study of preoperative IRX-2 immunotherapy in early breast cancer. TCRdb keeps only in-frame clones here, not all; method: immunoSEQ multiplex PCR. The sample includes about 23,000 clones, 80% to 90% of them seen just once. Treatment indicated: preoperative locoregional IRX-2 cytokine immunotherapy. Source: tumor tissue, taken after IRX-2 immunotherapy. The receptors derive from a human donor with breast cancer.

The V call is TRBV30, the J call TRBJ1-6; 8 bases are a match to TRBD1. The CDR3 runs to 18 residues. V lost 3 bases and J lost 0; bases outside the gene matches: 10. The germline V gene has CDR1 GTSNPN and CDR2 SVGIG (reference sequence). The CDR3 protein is CAWSNRGASLSYNSPLHF. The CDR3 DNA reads TGTGCCTGGAGCAACAGGGGGGCCTCCCTCTCCTATAATTCACCCCTCCACTTT. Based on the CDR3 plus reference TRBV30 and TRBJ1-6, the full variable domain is SQTIHQWPATLVQPVGSPLSLECTVEGTSNPNLYWYRQAAGRGLQLLFYSVGIGQISSEVPQNLSASRPQDRQFILSSKKLLLSDSGFYLCAWSNRGASLSYNSPLHFGNGTRLTVT.

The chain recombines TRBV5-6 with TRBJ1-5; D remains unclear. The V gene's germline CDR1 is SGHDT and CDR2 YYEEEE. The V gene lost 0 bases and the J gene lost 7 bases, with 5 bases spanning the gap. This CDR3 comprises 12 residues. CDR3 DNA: TGTGCCAGCAGCTTGGATAACCAGCCCCAGCATTTT. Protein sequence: CASSLDNQPQHF.

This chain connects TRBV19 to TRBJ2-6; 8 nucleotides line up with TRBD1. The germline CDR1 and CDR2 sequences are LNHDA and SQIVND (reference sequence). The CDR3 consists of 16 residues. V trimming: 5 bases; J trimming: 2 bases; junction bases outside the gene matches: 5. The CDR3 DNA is TGTGCCAGTAGTTCGGACAGGGAGGCTGGGGCCAACGTCCTGACTTTC. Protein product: CASSSDREAGANVLTF.

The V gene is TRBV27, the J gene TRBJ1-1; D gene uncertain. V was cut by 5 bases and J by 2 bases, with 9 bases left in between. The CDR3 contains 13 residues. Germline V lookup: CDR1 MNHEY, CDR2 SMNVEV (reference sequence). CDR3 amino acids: CASSLLRNTEAFF. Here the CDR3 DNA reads TGTGCCAGCAGTCTCCTGAGAAACACTGAAGCTTTCTTT.

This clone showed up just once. The CDR3 spells CASNPGGETQYF. The CDR3 coding sequence is TGTGCCAGTAACCCCGGCGGAGAGACCCAGTACTTC. V is TRBV19 and J is TRBJ2-5; D remains unclear. The germline V gene has CDR1 LNHDA and CDR2 SQIVND (reference sequence). CDR3 size: 12 residues. V was trimmed by 7 bases and J by 4 bases, leaving 10 bases between them.

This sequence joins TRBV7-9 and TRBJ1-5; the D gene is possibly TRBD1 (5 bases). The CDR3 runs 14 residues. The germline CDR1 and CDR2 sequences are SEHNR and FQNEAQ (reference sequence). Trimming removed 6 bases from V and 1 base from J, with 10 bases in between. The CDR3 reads CASRLGQSNQPQHF. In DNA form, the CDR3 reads TGTGCCAGCAGACTCGGACAAAGCAATCAGCCCCAGCATTTT.

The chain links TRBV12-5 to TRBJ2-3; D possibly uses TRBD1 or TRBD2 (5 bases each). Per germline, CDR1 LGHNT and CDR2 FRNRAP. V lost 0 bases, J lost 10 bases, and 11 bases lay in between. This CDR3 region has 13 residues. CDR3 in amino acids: CASGLVWGIAQYF. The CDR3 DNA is TGTGCTAGTGGTTTGGTATGGGGGATTGCGCAGTATTTT.

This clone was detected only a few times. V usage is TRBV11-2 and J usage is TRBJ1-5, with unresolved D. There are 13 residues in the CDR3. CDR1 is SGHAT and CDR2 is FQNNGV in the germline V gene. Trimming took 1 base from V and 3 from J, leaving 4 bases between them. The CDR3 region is CASSLAVNQPQHF. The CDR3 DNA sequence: TGTGCCAGCAGCTTAGCCGTCAATCAGCCCCAGCATTTT.

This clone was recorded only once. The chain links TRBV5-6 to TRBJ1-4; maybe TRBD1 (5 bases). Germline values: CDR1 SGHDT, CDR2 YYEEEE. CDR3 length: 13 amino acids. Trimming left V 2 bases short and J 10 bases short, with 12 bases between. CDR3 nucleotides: TGTGCCAGCAGCTTCCGGGACGCCTCAAAACTGTTTTTT. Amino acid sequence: CASSFRDASKLFF. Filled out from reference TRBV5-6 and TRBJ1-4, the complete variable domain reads DAGVTQSPTHLIKTRGQQVTLRCSPKSGHDTVSWYQQALGQGPQFIFQYYEEEERQRGNFPDRFSGHQFPNYSSELNVNALLLGDSALYLCASSFRDASKLFFGSGTQLSVL.

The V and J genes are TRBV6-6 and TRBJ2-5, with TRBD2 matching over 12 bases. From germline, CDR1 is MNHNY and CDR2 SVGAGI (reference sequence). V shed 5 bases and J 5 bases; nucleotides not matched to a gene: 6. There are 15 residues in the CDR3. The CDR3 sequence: CASSKLAGGGETQYF. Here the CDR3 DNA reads TGTGCCAGCAGTAAACTAGCGGGAGGTGGTGAGACCCAGTACTTC.

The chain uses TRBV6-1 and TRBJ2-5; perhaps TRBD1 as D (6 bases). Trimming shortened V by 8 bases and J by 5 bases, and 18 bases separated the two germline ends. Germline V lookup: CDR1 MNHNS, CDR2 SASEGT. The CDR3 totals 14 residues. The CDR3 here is CASPGQSPWETQYF. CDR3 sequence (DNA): TGTGCCAGCCCGGGACAAAGCCCGTGGGAGACCCAGTACTTC.

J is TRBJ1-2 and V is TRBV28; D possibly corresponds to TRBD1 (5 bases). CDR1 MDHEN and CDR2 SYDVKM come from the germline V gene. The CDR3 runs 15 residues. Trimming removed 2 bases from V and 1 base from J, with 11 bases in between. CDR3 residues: CASSLGGTINYGYTF. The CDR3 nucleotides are TGTGCCAGCAGTTTAGGGGGGACGATTAACTATGGCTACACCTTC.

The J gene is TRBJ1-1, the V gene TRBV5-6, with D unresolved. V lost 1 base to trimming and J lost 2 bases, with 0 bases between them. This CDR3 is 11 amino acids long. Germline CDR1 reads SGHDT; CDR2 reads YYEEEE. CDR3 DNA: TGTGCCAGCAGCTTGAACACTGAAGCTTTCTTT. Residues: CASSLNTEAFF.

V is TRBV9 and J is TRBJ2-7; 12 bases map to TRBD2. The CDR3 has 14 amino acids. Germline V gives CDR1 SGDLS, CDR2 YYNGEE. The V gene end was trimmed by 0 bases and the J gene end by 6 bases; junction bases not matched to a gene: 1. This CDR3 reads CASSVGLAGVEQYF. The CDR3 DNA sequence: TGTGCCAGCAGCGTAGGACTAGCGGGAGTCGAGCAGTACTTC.

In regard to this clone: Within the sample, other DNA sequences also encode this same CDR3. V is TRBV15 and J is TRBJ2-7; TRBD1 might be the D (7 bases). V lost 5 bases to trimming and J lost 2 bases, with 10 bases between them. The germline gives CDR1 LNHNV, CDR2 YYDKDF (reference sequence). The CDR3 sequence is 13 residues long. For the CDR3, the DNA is TGTGCCACCAGCCCAGGGGGGACCTACGAGCAGTACTTC. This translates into CATSPGGTYEQYF.

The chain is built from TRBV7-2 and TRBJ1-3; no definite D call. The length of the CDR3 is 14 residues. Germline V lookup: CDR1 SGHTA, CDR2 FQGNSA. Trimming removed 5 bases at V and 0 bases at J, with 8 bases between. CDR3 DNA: TGTGCCAGCAGCCGCCGCAACTCTGGAAACACCATATATTTT. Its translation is CASSRRNSGNTIYF. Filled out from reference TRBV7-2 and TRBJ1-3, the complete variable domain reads GAGVSQSPSNKVTEKGKDVELRCDPISGHTALYWYRQSLGQGLEFLIYFQGNSAPDKSGLPSDRFSAERTGGSVSTLTIQRTQQEDSAVYLCASSRRNSGNTIYFGEGSWLTVV.

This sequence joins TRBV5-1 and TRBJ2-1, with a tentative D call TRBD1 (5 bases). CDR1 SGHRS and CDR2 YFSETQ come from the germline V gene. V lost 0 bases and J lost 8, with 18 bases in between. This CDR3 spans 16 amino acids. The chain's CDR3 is CASSLAAGLSDHEQFF. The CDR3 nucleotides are TGCGCCAGCAGCTTGGCCGCAGGGTTATCTGACCATGAGCAGTTCTTC.

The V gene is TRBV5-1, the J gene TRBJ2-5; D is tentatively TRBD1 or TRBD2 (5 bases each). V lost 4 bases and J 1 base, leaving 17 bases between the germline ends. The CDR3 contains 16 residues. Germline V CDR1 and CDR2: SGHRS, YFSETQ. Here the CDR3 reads CASSRTLGAIQETQYF. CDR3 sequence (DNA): TGCGCCAGCAGCCGGACACTAGGAGCGATCCAAGAGACCCAGTACTTC.

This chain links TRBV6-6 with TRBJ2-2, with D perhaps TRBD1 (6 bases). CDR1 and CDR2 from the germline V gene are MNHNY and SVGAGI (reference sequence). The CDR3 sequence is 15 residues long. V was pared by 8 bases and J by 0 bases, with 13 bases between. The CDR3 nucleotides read TGTGCCAGCGCCCGGCAGGGGACGAACACCGGGGAGCTGTTTTTT. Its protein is CASARQGTNTGELFF.

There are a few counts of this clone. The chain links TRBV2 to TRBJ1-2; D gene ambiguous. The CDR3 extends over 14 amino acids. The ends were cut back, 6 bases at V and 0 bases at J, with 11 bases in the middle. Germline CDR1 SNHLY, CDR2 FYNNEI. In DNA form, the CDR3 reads TGTGCCAGCAGGCCTCATGGGGCTAACTATGGCTACACCTTC. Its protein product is CASRPHGANYGYTF.

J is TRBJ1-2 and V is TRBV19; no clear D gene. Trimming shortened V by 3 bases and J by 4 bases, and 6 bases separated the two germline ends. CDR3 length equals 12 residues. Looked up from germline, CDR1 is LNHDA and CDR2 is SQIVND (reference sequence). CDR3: CASSMVSYGYTF. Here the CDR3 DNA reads TGTGCCAGTAGTATGGTTAGCTATGGCTACACCTTC.

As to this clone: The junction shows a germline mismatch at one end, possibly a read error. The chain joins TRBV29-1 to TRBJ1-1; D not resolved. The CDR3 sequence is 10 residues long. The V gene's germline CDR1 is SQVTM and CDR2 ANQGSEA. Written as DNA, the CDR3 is TGCAGCGATGAAAACACTGAAGCTTTCTTT. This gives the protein CSDENTEAFF.

The CDR3 DNA is TGCGCCAGCGGGGGCGGACAGGGGGCCTCCTACGAGCAGTACTTC. It is translated as CASGGGQGASYEQYF. The V and J genes are TRBV5-1 and TRBJ2-7, with 11 bases that match TRBD1. Germline V lookup: CDR1 SGHRS, CDR2 YFSETQ. J lost 0 bases, V lost 7 bases, and 6 bases had no gene match. This CDR3 is built from 15 residues.

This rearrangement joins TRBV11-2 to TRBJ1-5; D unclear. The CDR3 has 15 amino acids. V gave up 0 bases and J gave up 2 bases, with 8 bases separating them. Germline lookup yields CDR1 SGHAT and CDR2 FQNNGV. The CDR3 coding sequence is TGTGCCAGCAGCTTAGAAATTAGTGGCAATCAGCCCCAGCATTTT. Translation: CASSLEISGNQPQHF. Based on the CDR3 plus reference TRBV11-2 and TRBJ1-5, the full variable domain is EAGVAQSPRYKIIEKRQSVAFWCNPISGHATLYWYQQILGQGPKLLIQFQNNGVVDDSQLPKDRFSAERLKGVDSTLKIQPAKLEDSAVYLCASSLEISGNQPQHFGDGTRLSIL.

CDR3 sequence: CASRPKAGGLNEQYF. In DNA, the CDR3 is TGTGCCAGCCGGCCAAAAGCGGGAGGGCTGAACGAGCAGTACTTC. The chain links TRBV19 to TRBJ2-7; 10 nucleotides agree with TRBD2. The CDR3 runs 15 residues. Germline V CDR1 and CDR2: LNHDA, SQIVND (reference sequence). J gave up 5 bases and V 9 bases, and 13 bases lay outside the gene matches.

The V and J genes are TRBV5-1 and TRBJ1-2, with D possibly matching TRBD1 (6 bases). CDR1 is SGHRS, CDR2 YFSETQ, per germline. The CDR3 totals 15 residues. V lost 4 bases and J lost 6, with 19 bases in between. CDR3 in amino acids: CASSLIPGEGDGYTF. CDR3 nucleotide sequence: TGCGCCAGCAGCCTGATACCGGGTGAGGGGGATGGCTACACCTTC.

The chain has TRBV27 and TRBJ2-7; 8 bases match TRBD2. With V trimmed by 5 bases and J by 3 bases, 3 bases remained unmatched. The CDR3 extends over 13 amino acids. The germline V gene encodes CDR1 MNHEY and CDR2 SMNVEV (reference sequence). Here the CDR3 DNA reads TGTGCCAGCAGTAGCGGGACTAGCTACGAGCAGTACTTC. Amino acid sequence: CASSSGTSYEQYF.

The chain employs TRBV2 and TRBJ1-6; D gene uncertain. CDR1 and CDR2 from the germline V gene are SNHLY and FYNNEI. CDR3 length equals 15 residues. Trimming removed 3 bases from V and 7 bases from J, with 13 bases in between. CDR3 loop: CASSDPLRWNSPLHF. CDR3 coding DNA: TGTGCCAGCAGTGACCCCCTACGGTGGAATTCACCCCTCCACTTT.

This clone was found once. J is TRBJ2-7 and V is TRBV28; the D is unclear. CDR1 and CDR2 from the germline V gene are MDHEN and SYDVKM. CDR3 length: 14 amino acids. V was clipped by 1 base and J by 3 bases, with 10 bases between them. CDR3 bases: TGTGCCAGCAGTTTATTGGGCAGCCTCTACGAGCAGTACTTC. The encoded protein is CASSLLGSLYEQYF.

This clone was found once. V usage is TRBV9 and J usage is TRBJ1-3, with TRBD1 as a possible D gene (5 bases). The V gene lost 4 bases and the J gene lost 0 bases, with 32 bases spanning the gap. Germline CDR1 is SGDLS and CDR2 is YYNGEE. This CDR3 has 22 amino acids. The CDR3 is CASSPSFGQGPQAPSSGNTIYF. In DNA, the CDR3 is TGTGCCAGCAGCCCCTCTTTTGGGCAGGGCCCCCAAGCTCCAAGCTCTGGAAACACCATATATTTT.